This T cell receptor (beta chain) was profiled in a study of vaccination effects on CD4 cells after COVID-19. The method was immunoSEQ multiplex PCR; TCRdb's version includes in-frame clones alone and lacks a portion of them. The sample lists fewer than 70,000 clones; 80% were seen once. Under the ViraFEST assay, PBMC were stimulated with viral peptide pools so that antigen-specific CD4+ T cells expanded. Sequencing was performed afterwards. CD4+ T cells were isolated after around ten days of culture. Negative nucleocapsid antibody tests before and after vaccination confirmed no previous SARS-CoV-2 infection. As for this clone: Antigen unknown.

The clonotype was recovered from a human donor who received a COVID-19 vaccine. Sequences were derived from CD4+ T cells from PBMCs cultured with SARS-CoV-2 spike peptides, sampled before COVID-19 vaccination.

The CDR3 DNA reads TGTGCCAGCAGCTTAGGCCAGGGGGCGGAAAAACTGTTTTTT. Protein: CASSLGQGAEKLFF. The chain has TRBV7-2 and TRBJ1-4; 8 bases fit TRBD1. The CDR3 has 14 amino acids. Germline V CDR1 and CDR2: SGHTA, FQGNSA. Trimming cost V 1 base and J 8 bases; bases outside gene matches: 3.